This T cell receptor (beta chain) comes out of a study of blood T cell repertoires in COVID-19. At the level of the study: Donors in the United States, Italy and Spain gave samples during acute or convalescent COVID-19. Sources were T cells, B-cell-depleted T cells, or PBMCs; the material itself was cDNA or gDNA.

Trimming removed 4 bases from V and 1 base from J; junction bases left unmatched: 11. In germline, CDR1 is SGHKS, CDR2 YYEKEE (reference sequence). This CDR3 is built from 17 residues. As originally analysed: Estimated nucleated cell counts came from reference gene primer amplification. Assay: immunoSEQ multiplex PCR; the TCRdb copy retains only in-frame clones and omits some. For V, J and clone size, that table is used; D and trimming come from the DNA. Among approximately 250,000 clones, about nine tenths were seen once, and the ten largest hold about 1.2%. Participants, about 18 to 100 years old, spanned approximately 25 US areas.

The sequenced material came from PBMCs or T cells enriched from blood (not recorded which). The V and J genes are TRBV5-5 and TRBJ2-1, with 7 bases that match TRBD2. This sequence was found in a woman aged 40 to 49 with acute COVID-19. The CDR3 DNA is TGTGCCAGCAGCACGCGGACTAGTTCCCTTTCCTACAATGAGCAGTTCTTC. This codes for CASSTRTSSLSYNEQFF.